The 9 T cell receptor beta chains below were found in one sample sequenced in a study of Ad26.COV2.S vaccination and SARS-CoV-2 variants. Libraries were prepared by immunoSEQ multiplex PCR; TCRdb keeps only in-frame clonotypes and omits some of them. This repertoire shows about 350,000 clones, more than 75% found once; its top ten account for about 3.5%. Described treatment: some 20 received Ad26.COV2.S at low or high dose, single or two shots; 5 received placebo; per-sample allocation not given. The study sampled participants on day 63 after the first vaccine or placebo injection. Source: peripheral blood, taken in a trial of Ad26.COV2.S vaccine versus placebo. These receptors were obtained from a person aged 18 to 65 who received the Ad26.COV2.S COVID-19 vaccine or a placebo.

The chain combines TRBV3-1 (or the pseudogene TRBV3-2) with TRBJ1-1; 7 nucleotides line up with TRBD1. The CDR3 extends over 15 amino acids. V dropped 3 bases and J dropped 8; count of bases not matched to a gene: 12. Germline V gene sequence: CDR1 LGHDT, CDR2 YNNKEL (reference sequence). CDR3 sequence: CASSHQRTGESEAFF. DNA of the CDR3: TGTGCCAGCAGCCACCAAAGGACAGGAGAATCCGAAGCTTTCTTT.

The V gene is TRBV7-2, the J gene TRBJ1-2, with 11 nucleotides matching TRBD1. V dropped 4 bases and J dropped 5; count of bases not matched to a gene: 3. This CDR3 has 14 residues. Germline CDR1 reads SGHTA; CDR2 reads FQGNSA. The CDR3 DNA sequence: TGTGCCAGCAGCTCGGGACAGGGGGAATATGGCTACACCTTC. It translates to CASSSGQGEYGYTF.

The chain is built from TRBV28 and TRBJ1-2; TRBD1 might be the D (5 bases). The CDR3 spans 13 residues. The V gene's germline CDR1 is MDHEN and CDR2 SYDVKM. The ends were cut back, 7 bases at V and 5 bases at J, with 14 bases in the middle. CDR3 nucleotides: TGTGCCAGCACCAACTCGGGGCAGTATGGCTACACCTTC. Protein sequence: CASTNSGQYGYTF.

The rearrangement joins TRBV18 to TRBJ2-1; D is unresolved. Germline V CDR1 and CDR2: KGHSH, LQKENI. Trimming removed 4 bases from V and 4 bases from J, with 11 bases in between. CDR3 length: 14 amino acids. Here the CDR3 DNA reads TGTGCCAGCTCACGCACAGACCTTTACAATGAGCAGTTCTTC. This gives the protein CASSRTDLYNEQFF.

The chain joins TRBV4-3 to TRBJ1-2; 7 positions match TRBD1. Germline CDR1 and CDR2: LGHNA and YSLEER. After removal of 4 bases from V and 4 bases from J, the junction contained 15 bases not matched to a gene. The CDR3 runs to 17 residues. This CDR3 is CASSPSNIKEGAYGYTF. The CDR3, as DNA: TGCGCCAGCAGCCCATCCAATATAAAGGAGGGGGCCTATGGCTACACCTTC.

The chain recombines TRBV6-2 or TRBV6-3 with TRBJ1-5, with no clear D. Trimming took off 6 bases at V and 5 bases at J, with 14 bases between the two ends. The CDR3 is 14 residues long. CDR1 MNHEY and CDR2 SVGEGT come from the germline V gene. The chain's CDR3 is CASSRGEGDQPQHF. The CDR3 region has the DNA TGTGCCAGCAGCCGCGGGGAGGGCGATCAGCCCCAGCATTTT.

The rearrangement uses TRBV10-3 and TRBJ1-3; D uncertain. The germline CDR1 and CDR2 sequences are ENHRY and SYGVKD. V gave up 10 bases and J gave up 0 bases, with 10 bases separating them. The CDR3 is made up of 13 amino acids. DNA for the CDR3: TGTGCCACCATAGTCAGCTCTGGAAACACCATATATTTT. Translated, it gives CATIVSSGNTIYF.

The chain couples TRBV19 to TRBJ2-1, with D possibly TRBD2 on 5 matching bases. There are 14 residues in the CDR3. Germline lookup yields CDR1 LNHDA and CDR2 SQIVND (reference sequence). Trimming left V 4 bases short and J 8 bases short, with 15 bases between. The CDR3, as DNA: TGTGCCAGTAGTACGTGGGAGTCCCCCCATGAGCAGTTCTTC. Amino acids: CASSTWESPHEQFF.

The V gene is TRBV20-1, the J gene TRBJ2-4; D is possibly TRBD1 or TRBD2 (5 bases each). CDR1 is DFQATT, CDR2 SNEGSKA, per germline (reference sequence). The ends were cut back, 6 bases at V and 0 bases at J, with 12 bases in the middle. The CDR3 sequence is 14 residues long. The CDR3 sequence: CSASEGLAKNIQYF. The CDR3, as DNA: TGCAGTGCGAGTGAGGGGCTAGCCAAAAACATTCAGTACTTC.